This T cell receptor beta chain emerged from a study of cytomegalovirus exposure and HLA in healthy donors. This CDR3 spans 15 amino acids. Trimming cost V 5 bases and J 0 bases, with 11 bases left between them. Germline CDR1 reads SGHAT; CDR2 reads FQNNGV. General study findings and limits: Later, TCR association rates were found to vary by HLA locus, highest for DRB1 and lowest for HLA-C. In a later analysis, an Asian-associated ancestry cluster reportedly showed fewer N-insertions than the approximately 620-donor mean.

13 Jbeta primers and 60 Vbeta primers were used for the PCR. Some clones are missing from TCRdb's copy, which holds only in-frame ones; the method was immunoSEQ multiplex PCR. The sample comprises hundreds of thousands of clones, about 89% of which are singletons, and more than 0.8% rests with the top ten. On this clone: Its antigen is not known.

The sequence was collected from a woman younger than 35 in good health and CMV-seronegative. This sequence joins TRBV11-2 and TRBJ2-4; tentatively, D is TRBD2 (5 bases). The sample consisted of PBMCs. For the CDR3, the DNA is TGTGCCAGCAGCCCGCCGGGGTTAGCCAAAAACATTCAGTACTTC. Protein product: CASSPPGLAKNIQYF.